One and the same sample provided the 20 T cell receptor beta chains below, sequenced in a study of liver allograft versus peripheral blood T cells. The wider study: In transplanted livers, T cell receptor repertoires were compared with those found in the recipients' peripheral blood.

From the reads, TCRdb called clonotypes with MiXCR, one entry per CDR3 protein. The table lists about 5,200 distinct CDR3 sequences, around a sixth of them singletons, with 50% to 65% in the top ten. These receptors were taken from a human patient who had a liver transplant. Some T cells may possibly be graft donor cells.

This clonotype turned up a few times. The CDR3 spells CASSSQIAGGPREQFF. DNA for the CDR3: TGTGCCAGCAGTTCCCAGATAGCGGGGGGCCCTAGGGAGCAGTTCTTC. The V gene is TRBV28, the J gene TRBJ2-1; 10 nucleotides line up with TRBD2. The CDR3 length is 16 residues. Germline CDR1 is MDHEN and CDR2 is SYDVKM. The V gene end was trimmed by 4 bases and the J gene end by 10 bases; junction bases not matched to a gene: 13.

This clonotype is classed as medium-sized. This chain links TRBV13 with TRBJ2-7; D may match TRBD1 or TRBD2 (6 bases each). The ends were cut back, 3 bases at V and 3 bases at J, with 15 bases in the middle. The germline gives CDR1 PRHDT, CDR2 FYEKMQ (reference sequence). This CDR3 is built from 15 residues. This chain's CDR3 is CASSLSGGGHYEQYF. As DNA, the CDR3 is TGTGCCAGCAGCTTGTCCGGGGGCGGCCACTACGAGCAGTACTTC.

In this sample, this clonotype turned up many times. The chain is built from TRBV6-5 and TRBJ2-1; 7 bases are shared with TRBD1. The CDR3 runs to 14 residues. CDR1 is MNHEY and CDR2 is SVGAGI in the germline V gene. J gave up 7 bases and V 6 bases, and 9 bases lay outside the gene matches. For the CDR3, the DNA is TGTGCCAGCAGGGACTCGACAGGGATGAATGAGCAGTTCTTC. Translating it yields CASRDSTGMNEQFF.

The V call is TRBV9, the J call TRBJ2-1, with D hard to call. CDR3 size: 16 residues. Germline assignment: CDR1 SGDLS and CDR2 YYNGEE. The V end lost 0 bases, the J end lost 0 bases, and 10 bases lay between the germline ends. This CDR3 is CASSVVTRSSYNEQFF. In DNA, the CDR3 is TGTGCCAGCAGCGTAGTTACGAGAAGCTCCTACAATGAGCAGTTCTTC.

This rearrangement joins TRBV6-6 to TRBJ2-7, with D possibly matching TRBD1 (6 bases). V lost 4 bases and J 4 bases, leaving 11 bases between the germline ends. The CDR3 has 13 residues. Germline-derived CDR1 and CDR2 are MNHNY and SVGAGI (reference sequence). CDR3 DNA sequence: TGTGCCAGCAGTTGGACAGCCCTATACGAGCAGTACTTC. Protein product: CASSWTALYEQYF.

This clonotype was observed many times. The rearrangement joins TRBV27 to TRBJ2-7, with D possibly matching TRBD2 (6 bases). Deletions cut 2 bases from V and 1 base from J, with 9 bases between. This CDR3 has 14 amino acids. Germline values: CDR1 MNHEY, CDR2 SMNVEV (reference sequence). The CDR3 DNA is TGTGCCAGCAGTTTAGTGGCGGGGTCCTACGAGCAGTACTTC. This encodes CASSLVAGSYEQYF.

This clonotype is termed medium-sized. The genes are TRBV10-3 and TRBJ1-1; the match to TRBD1 covers 7 bases. The germline gives CDR1 ENHRY, CDR2 SYGVKD. The junction had 2 bases not matched to a gene; V was cut back by 2 bases and J by 5 bases. This CDR3 region has 13 residues. Here the CDR3 DNA reads TGTGCCATCAGTGAGGGGACAGCAACTGAAGCTTTCTTT. It translates to CAISEGTATEAFF.

This clonotype was counted a few times. This CDR3 is CASSYNTGGTEAFF. The DNA of the CDR3 is TGTGCCAGCAGTTACAACACCGGCGGCACTGAAGCTTTCTTT. The chain links TRBV28 to TRBJ1-1; D unclear. The CDR3 loop spans 14 amino acids. CDR1 and CDR2 from the germline V gene are MDHEN and SYDVKM. Trimming cost V 4 bases and J 4 bases, with 13 bases left between them. Full variable domain (outside the CDR3, taken from reference TRBV28 and TRBJ1-1): DVKVTQSSRYLVKRTGEKVFLECVQDMDHENMFWYRQDPGLGLRLIYFSYDVKMKEKGDIPEGYSVSREKKERFSLILESASTNQTSMYLCASSYNTGGTEAFFGQGTRLTVV.

V is TRBV14 and J is TRBJ1-4; 9 nucleotides align to TRBD1. J gave up 7 bases and V 2 bases, and 8 bases lay outside the gene matches. Germline CDR1 SGHDN, CDR2 FVKESK. The CDR3 loop spans 16 amino acids. The CDR3 DNA reads TGTGCCAGCAGCCAATGGGGACAGGGAGTTGGTGAAAAACTGTTTTTT. It codes for CASSQWGQGVGEKLFF. Full variable domain (missing parts from reference TRBV14 and TRBJ1-4): EAGVTQFPSHSVIEKGQTVTLRCDPISGHDNLYWYRRVMGKEIKFLLHFVKESKQDESGMPNNRFLAERTGGTYSTLKVQPAELEDSGVYFCASSQWGQGVGEKLFFGSGTQLSVL.

This clonotype was recorded a few times. The V and J genes are TRBV14 and TRBJ1-3, with 9 positions matching TRBD1. This CDR3 is 15 amino acids long. Germline V CDR1 and CDR2: SGHDN, FVKESK. V was pared by 4 bases and J by 2 bases, with 3 bases of the junction left unmatched. The CDR3 DNA sequence: TGTGCCAGCAGCCCCGGACAGGGGCCTGGAAACACCATATATTTT. This gives the protein CASSPGQGPGNTIYF.

A remark on this clonotype: A much larger clonotype is one base distant, so this may be a read error. Because the CDR3 is missing its conserved closing phenylalanine or tryptophan, this is likely a read error. This rearrangement joins TRBV28 to TRBJ2-7, with 9 bases fitting TRBD1. Germline V gene lookup returns CDR1 MDHEN and CDR2 SYDVKM. This CDR3 spans 15 amino acids. V shed 3 bases and J 6 bases; nucleotides not matched to a gene: 9. The CDR3 sequence: CASSFRDRAPFEQYL. CDR3 bases: TGTGCCAGCAGTTTCCGGGACAGGGCCCCCTTCGAGCAGTACTTG.

This clonotype occurred a few times. This CDR3 is CASSSTASGQLNTEAFF. In DNA form, the CDR3 reads TGTGCCAGCAGCTCGACAGCCTCGGGACAGTTGAACACTGAAGCTTTCTTT. The rearrangement uses TRBV7-9 and TRBJ1-1; TRBD1 matches 7 bases. CDR3 length equals 17 residues. CDR1 is SEHNR and CDR2 is FQNEAQ in the germline V gene (reference sequence). V trimming: 4 bases; J trimming: 0 bases; junction bases outside the gene matches: 11.

This clonotype was observed a few times. The chain is built from TRBV10-3 and TRBJ1-4; a weak D match, TRBD1 (6 bases). Per germline, CDR1 ENHRY and CDR2 SYGVKD. The CDR3 has 14 amino acids. V shed 3 bases and J shed 8 bases, with 13 bases lying between them. The CDR3, as DNA: TGTGCCATCAGTGAATTGGGGGCGCAGGAAAAACTGTTTTTT. Protein: CAISELGAQEKLFF.

This clonotype was recorded a few times. The CDR3 here is CSARLAEYEQYF. The CDR3 DNA sequence: TGCAGTGCTAGACTCGCAGAGTACGAGCAGTACTTC. The chain links TRBV20-1 to TRBJ2-7, with D uncertain. CDR3 length: 12 amino acids. V lost 2 bases and J 4 bases, leaving 9 bases between the germline ends. CDR1 is DFQATT, CDR2 SNEGSKA, per germline (reference sequence).

This clonotype was seen once. CDR3 nucleotides: TGTGCCAGCAGCTTAACCGGTAGCGGGGGGGCCGGAGAGCAGTTCTTC. Protein: CASSLTGSGGAGEQFF. V gene TRBV7-3 combines with J gene TRBJ2-1; 11 bases are shared with TRBD2. V shed 0 bases, J shed 10 bases, and the junction held 8 bases outside the gene matches. Looked up from germline, CDR1 is SGHTA and CDR2 is FQGTGA. The CDR3 loop spans 16 amino acids.

This clonotype counts as medium-sized. V and J are TRBV6-6 and TRBJ2-1, with 10 bases identical to TRBD1. The CDR3 runs to 15 residues. CDR1 is MNHNY, CDR2 SVGAGI, per germline (reference sequence). V trimming: 5 bases; J trimming: 4 bases; junction bases outside the gene matches: 5. CDR3 loop: CASSETGGAYNEQFF. CDR3 coding DNA: TGTGCCAGCAGTGAGACAGGGGGCGCTTACAATGAGCAGTTCTTC.

V gene TRBV27 combines with J gene TRBJ1-1; 9 positions agree with TRBD1. V shed 5 bases, J shed 0 bases, and the junction held 4 bases outside the gene matches. Germline V lookup: CDR1 MNHEY, CDR2 SMNVEV (reference sequence). CDR3 size: 15 residues. CDR3 coding DNA: TGTGCCAGCAGTCCCTACAGGGGGCTGAACACTGAAGCTTTCTTT. It yields the protein CASSPYRGLNTEAFF.

This clonotype was picked up a small number of times. The rearrangement joins TRBV14 to TRBJ2-1; D is uncertain. This CDR3 spans 13 amino acids. V was cut by 3 bases and J by 4 bases, with 7 bases left in between. In germline, CDR1 is SGHDN, CDR2 FVKESK. CDR3: CASSQTNYNEQFF. In DNA form, the CDR3 reads TGTGCCAGCAGCCAGACAAATTACAATGAGCAGTTCTTC.

This clonotype was seen at least ten times. The CDR3 coding sequence is TGTGCCACCAGCAGAGATAGGAGGGGACTTCCCTACGAGCAGTACTTC. It encodes CATSRDRRGLPYEQYF. The J gene is TRBJ2-7, the V gene TRBV15; a possible D gene is TRBD2 (6 bases). The CDR3 runs 16 residues. Trimming removed 0 bases from V and 2 bases from J, with 14 bases in between. Germline V gene sequence: CDR1 LNHNV, CDR2 YYDKDF (reference sequence).

In its sample, this clonotype ranks as medium-sized. The V call is TRBV29-1, the J call TRBJ2-1; D is possibly TRBD1 (6 bases). The CDR3 totals 15 residues. V was cut by 2 bases and J by 9 bases, with 20 bases left in between. Germline V lookup: CDR1 SQVTM, CDR2 ANQGSEA. CDR3 residues: CSVERPGQQQGEQFF. Written as DNA, the CDR3 is TGCAGCGTTGAAAGGCCCGGGCAGCAACAGGGTGAGCAGTTCTTC.